The present T cell receptor beta chain was sequenced within a study of T cell repertoires in cytomegalovirus infection. Study at large: Matching HLA type, along with CMV infection, was indicated by public TCR beta signatures. Study-wide results and caveats: The study found HLA-C-restricted CMV-specific TCR beta clonotypes dominating the ex vivo response.

This CDR3 is built from 14 residues. From germline, CDR1 is MGHRA and CDR2 YSYEKL. The germline V and J ends were trimmed by 0 bases and 5 bases, with 10 bases remaining between them. A few counts support this clonotype. What it binds is not known. TCRdb called the reads again in MiXCR, with one record for every CDR3 protein. The table records about 530,000 distinct CDR3 sequences, 26% of them present only once. The sample was PBMCs. This chain connects TRBV4-1 to TRBJ2-5; D gene ambiguous. The receptor comes from a human donor in good health (CMV status not recorded). Some clones in this sample may be carry-over from other donors' samples. The CDR3 spells CASSQDPGRETQYF. CDR3 sequence (DNA): TGCGCCAGCAGCCAAGATCCGGGTCGGGAGACCCAGTACTTC.